This entry lists 21 T cell receptor beta chains sequenced from one sample in a study of regulatory and conventional T cells in breast cancer. TCRdb re-derived calls from the PCR reads in MiXCR, one entry per CDR3 protein. The repertoire holds 1,000 to 1,500 distinct CDR3 sequences, with around two fifths as singletons. Source material: regulatory T cells from blood. The receptors derive from a female donor with breast cancer.

This clonotype has more than one count but fewer than ten. The chain combines TRBV14 with TRBJ1-1; a weak D match, TRBD1 (6 bases). Between the trimmed V and J ends, which lost 4 bases and 3 bases, there was a span of 15 bases. Germline V gene data show CDR1 as SGHDN and CDR2 as FVKESK. The CDR3 is 15 amino acids. CDR3 DNA: TGTGCCAGCAGCCCCTGGCAGGGGCGCGACACTGAAGCTTTCTTT. Translated, it gives CASSPWQGRDTEAFF.

The chain links TRBV11-2 to TRBJ2-1; D could derive from TRBD1 or TRBD2 (5 bases each). The V end was cut by 1 base, the J end by 3 bases, with 10 bases between. Looked up from germline, CDR1 is SGHAT and CDR2 is FQNNGV. The CDR3 spans 15 residues. CDR3 region: CASSLAGPYYNEQFF. CDR3 bases: TGTGCCAGCAGCTTAGCGGGACCGTACTACAATGAGCAGTTCTTC.

The J gene is TRBJ1-5, the V gene TRBV5-1, with D uncertain. The CDR3 length is 14 residues. The V gene lost 0 bases and the J gene lost 4 bases, with 8 bases spanning the gap. Germline values: CDR1 SGHRS, CDR2 YFSETQ. The CDR3 is CASSLGLGNQPQHF. For the CDR3, the DNA is TGCGCCAGCAGCTTGGGATTGGGTAATCAGCCCCAGCATTTT.

This chain links TRBV28 with TRBJ2-7; 9 bases align to TRBD1. This CDR3 has 14 residues. V lost 8 bases and J lost 2; bases outside the gene matches: 7. Germline CDR1 is MDHEN and CDR2 is SYDVKM. The CDR3: CASFRGQGPYEQYF. CDR3 bases: TGTGCCAGCTTTAGGGGACAGGGACCCTACGAGCAGTACTTC.

As regards this clonotype: As the CDR3 is not closed by the conserved phenylalanine or tryptophan, this likely results from a read error. The rearrangement joins TRBV15 to TRBJ2-1, with D unresolved. CDR1 is LNHNV and CDR2 is YYDKDF in the germline V gene (reference sequence). The CDR3 loop spans 13 amino acids. The CDR3 sequence: CAASAGLDNEQFV. The CDR3 DNA reads TGTGCCGCCAGCGCCGGCTTAGACAATGAGCAGTTCGTC.

This clonotype came up a few times. The chain recombines TRBV6-5 with TRBJ2-3; perhaps TRBD2 as D (5 bases). This CDR3 contains 15 residues. The germline V gene has CDR1 MNHEY and CDR2 SVGAGI. Trimming cost V 4 bases and J 0 bases, with 11 bases left between them. The CDR3 region is CASSLLASSTDTQYF. CDR3 nucleotides: TGTGCCAGCAGTTTGTTAGCGTCTAGCACAGATACGCAGTATTTT.

This chain connects TRBV6-2 or TRBV6-3 to TRBJ2-7; TRBD1 aligns across 11 bases. CDR1 is MNHEY and CDR2 is SVGEGT in the germline V gene. This CDR3 comprises 15 residues. Trimming removed 2 bases from V and 4 bases from J; junction bases left unmatched: 4. CDR3 bases: TGTGCCAGCAGTTACGGGACAGGGGGAGGATACGAGCAGTACTTC. Protein sequence: CASSYGTGGGYEQYF.

The chain couples TRBV28 to TRBJ1-2; D not resolved. In germline, CDR1 is MDHEN, CDR2 SYDVKM. The V end lost 8 bases, the J end lost 1 base, and 14 bases lay between the germline ends. The CDR3 has 14 residues. The chain's CDR3 is CASGILDHNYGYTF. The DNA for the CDR3 is TGTGCCAGCGGAATTCTGGATCATAACTATGGCTACACCTTC.

This clonotype was counted once. A read error is likely, as this CDR3 ends without the conserved phenylalanine or tryptophan. The CDR3: CASSLWANRGREETQYL. The CDR3 DNA sequence: TGCGCCAGCAGCTTGTGGGCAAACAGGGGTCGAGAAGAGACCCAGTACCTC. The chain recombines TRBV5-1 with TRBJ2-5; 7 positions match TRBD1. CDR3 length: 17 amino acids. Germline assignment: CDR1 SGHRS and CDR2 YFSETQ. V shed 1 base, J shed 3 bases, and the junction held 12 bases outside the gene matches.

In this sample, this clonotype turned up a few times. This chain joins TRBV7-9 and TRBJ2-3, with TRBD1 as a possible D gene (6 bases). V gave up 0 bases and J gave up 4 bases, with 8 bases separating them. The CDR3 is made up of 14 amino acids. The V gene's germline CDR1 is SEHNR and CDR2 FQNEAQ (reference sequence). The CDR3 reads CASSLAGAADTQYF. CDR3 nucleotide sequence: TGTGCCAGCAGCTTAGCGGGGGCGGCAGATACGCAGTATTTT.

The chain carries TRBV6-5 and TRBJ1-2; no clear D gene. The CDR3 is 13 residues long. Germline CDR1 and CDR2: MNHEY and SVGAGI. V lost 1 base, J lost 6 bases, and 9 bases lay in between. The CDR3, as DNA: TGTGCCAGCAGTTACTTGGGGTATGATGGCTACACCTTC. Its translation is CASSYLGYDGYTF.

In its sample, this clonotype is large. The chain couples TRBV4-2 to TRBJ2-3; 9 bases are a match to TRBD2. The J segment lost 5 bases and the V segment lost 0 bases, leaving 3 bases of the junction unmatched. The CDR3 totals 15 residues. Germline V gene lookup returns CDR1 LGHNA and CDR2 YNFKEQ. The chain's CDR3 is CASSQEAREGDTQYF. The CDR3 DNA is TGTGCCAGCAGCCAAGAAGCGCGGGAGGGAGATACGCAGTATTTT.

This clonotype showed up just a few times. A single base separates this from a much larger clone, so it may be a read error. No conserved phenylalanine or tryptophan is present at the end of the CDR3, so a read error is the likely explanation. The rearrangement uses TRBV4-1 and TRBJ2-5; 11 positions match TRBD2. Trimming took 1 base from V and 2 from J; bases not matched to a gene: 6. Germline CDR1 reads MGHRA; CDR2 reads YSYEKL. The CDR3 is made up of 17 amino acids. The CDR3 coding sequence is TGCGCCAGCAGCCAAGGATTACTAGCGGGGGCACAAGAGACCCAGTACCTC. It specifies CASSQGLLAGAQETQYL.

The table lists this clonotype with a few counts. The V gene is TRBV5-1, the J gene TRBJ2-7; TRBD2 matches 10 bases. The CDR3 runs 14 residues. The V segment lost 4 bases and the J segment 3 bases; nucleotides outside the gene matches: 4. The germline V gene has CDR1 SGHRS and CDR2 YFSETQ. The CDR3 nucleotides read TGCGCCAGCAGCACAGTAGCGGGAGGCTACGAGCAGTACTTC. It translates to CASSTVAGGYEQYF.

V usage is TRBV7-8 and J usage is TRBJ1-1, with D uncertain. The CDR3 is 13 residues long. Germline V gene sequence: CDR1 SGHVS, CDR2 FQNEAQ. V lost 4 bases and J 0 bases, leaving 6 bases between the germline ends. For the CDR3, the DNA is TGTGCCAGCAGCTACCGCGTGAACACTGAAGCTTTCTTT. This sequence encodes CASSYRVNTEAFF.

This rearrangement joins TRBV12-3 or TRBV12-4 to TRBJ2-2; D may be TRBD1 (7 bases). The ends were cut back, 5 bases at V and 5 bases at J, with 18 bases in the middle. The CDR3 has 16 amino acids. The CDR3 reads CASSRQGGVGTGELFF. The CDR3 DNA follows: TGTGCCAGCAGTCGGCAGGGGGGCGTCGGTACCGGGGAGCTGTTTTTT.

In its sample, this clonotype was seen a few times. V gene TRBV3-1 combines with J gene TRBJ2-1, with D perhaps matching TRBD2 (5 bases). The V gene lost 6 bases and the J gene lost 7 bases, with 10 bases spanning the gap. The V gene's germline CDR1 is LGHDT and CDR2 YNNKEL (reference sequence). The CDR3 consists of 12 residues. This chain's CDR3 is CASSRTGNEQFF. The CDR3 DNA is TGTGCCAGCAGTCGGACGGGGAATGAGCAGTTCTTC.

The chain has TRBV5-4 and TRBJ2-1, with D perhaps matching TRBD2 (5 bases). The CDR3 has 16 amino acids. The germline V gene has CDR1 SGHNT and CDR2 YYREEE (reference sequence). V dropped 0 bases and J dropped 0 bases, with 10 bases sitting between them. CDR3 coding DNA: TGTGCCAGCAGCTTGGCCGGGGTCCGCTCCTACAATGAGCAGTTCTTC. Translated, it gives CASSLAGVRSYNEQFF.

CDR3 sequence reads: CASSAWRNEQYF. DNA of the CDR3: TGCGCCAGCAGCGCCTGGAGAAACGAGCAGTACTTC. The chain carries TRBV5-1 and TRBJ2-7, with D unclear. The V and J ends lost 4 bases and 5 bases respectively, with 10 bases between them. CDR3 length: 12 amino acids. Looked up from germline, CDR1 is SGHRS and CDR2 is YFSETQ.

This clonotype was seen a single time. The chain carries TRBV19 and TRBJ2-1, with 10 bases fitting TRBD2. The CDR3 is 17 residues long. Germline CDR1 LNHDA, CDR2 SQIVND (reference sequence). V shed 6 bases, J shed 2 bases, and the junction held 10 bases outside the gene matches. The CDR3 nucleotides read TGTGCCAGTAGCGGAACTAGCGGGATTAGGGCCTACAATGAGCAGTTCTTC. This sequence encodes CASSGTSGIRAYNEQFF.

This rearrangement joins TRBV27 to TRBJ2-4; TRBD1 or TRBD2 may be the D gene (5 bases each). Per germline, CDR1 MNHEY and CDR2 SMNVEV (reference sequence). This CDR3 spans 17 amino acids. With 0 bases removed from V and 0 bases from J, the gap between germline ends came to 12 bases. CDR3 DNA sequence: TGTGCCAGCAGTTTATCACGAGGGACCCTAGCCAAAAACATTCAGTACTTC. Its translation is CASSLSRGTLAKNIQYF.